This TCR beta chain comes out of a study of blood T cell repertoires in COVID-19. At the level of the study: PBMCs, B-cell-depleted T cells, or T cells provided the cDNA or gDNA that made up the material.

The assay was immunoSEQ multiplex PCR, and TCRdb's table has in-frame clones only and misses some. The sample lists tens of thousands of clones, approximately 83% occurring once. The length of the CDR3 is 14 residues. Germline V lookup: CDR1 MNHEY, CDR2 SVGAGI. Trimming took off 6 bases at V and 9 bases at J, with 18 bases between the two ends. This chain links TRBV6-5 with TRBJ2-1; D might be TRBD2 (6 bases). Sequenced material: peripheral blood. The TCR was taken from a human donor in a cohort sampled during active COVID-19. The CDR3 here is CASRRGLSEVEQFF. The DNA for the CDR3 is TGTGCCAGCAGGCGCGGACTATCGGAGGTTGAGCAGTTCTTC.